This T cell receptor (beta chain) was identified in a study of T cell repertoires in cytomegalovirus infection. Study context: Newly reported HLA-C-restricted and thoroughly characterized HLA-B-restricted CMV epitopes were employed. Carrying CMV and the relevant HLA type showed in public TCR beta signatures. Study-wide points: It was HLA-C-restricted CMV-specific TCR beta clonotypes that dominated the response ex vivo. Cumulated frequencies of public TCR beta families served to identify carriers of CMV plus the relevant HLA.

There are many counts of this clonotype. Its antigen remains unknown. MiXCR, run by TCRdb on the reads, gives a single entry per CDR3 protein. The sample consists of about 920,000 distinct CDR3 sequences, about a third of them appearing once. Sequences were derived from cultured CD8+ T cells from PBMCs, sampled from culture after CMV antigen stimulation. This sequence was found in a human donor in good health (CMV status not recorded). Some clones in this sample may be carry-over from other donors' samples.

The CDR3 here is CASSPMMDRQETQYF. The CDR3 DNA follows: TGTGCCAGCAGCCCAATGATGGACAGACAAGAGACCCAGTACTTC. The chain employs TRBV11-2 and TRBJ2-5, with D perhaps TRBD1 (6 bases). The V gene lost 5 bases and the J gene lost 2 bases, with 15 bases spanning the gap. Germline CDR1 and CDR2: SGHAT and FQNNGV. This CDR3 region has 15 residues. Full variable domain (outside the CDR3, taken from reference TRBV11-2 and TRBJ2-5): EAGVAQSPRYKIIEKRQSVAFWCNPISGHATLYWYQQILGQGPKLLIQFQNNGVVDDSQLPKDRFSAERLKGVDSTLKIQPAKLEDSAVYLCASSPMMDRQETQYFGPGTRLLVL.